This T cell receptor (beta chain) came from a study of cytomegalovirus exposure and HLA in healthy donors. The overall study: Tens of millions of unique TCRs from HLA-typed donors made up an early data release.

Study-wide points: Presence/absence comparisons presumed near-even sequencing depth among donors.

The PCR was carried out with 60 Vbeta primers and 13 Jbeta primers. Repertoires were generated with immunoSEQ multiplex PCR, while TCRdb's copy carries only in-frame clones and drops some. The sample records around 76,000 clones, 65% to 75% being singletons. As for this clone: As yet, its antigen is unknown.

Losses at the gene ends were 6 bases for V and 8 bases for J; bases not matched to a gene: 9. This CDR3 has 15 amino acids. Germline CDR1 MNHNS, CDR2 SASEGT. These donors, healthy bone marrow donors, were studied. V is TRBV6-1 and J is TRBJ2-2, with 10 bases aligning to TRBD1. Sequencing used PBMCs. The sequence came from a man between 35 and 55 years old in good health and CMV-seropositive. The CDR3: CASRLTGGAVGELFF. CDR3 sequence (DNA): TGTGCCAGCAGGTTGACAGGGGGCGCAGTGGGGGAGCTGTTTTTT.